This TCR beta chain was obtained from a study of OX40 agonist ivuxolimab in advanced cancers. Regarding the study as a whole: Compared with CD4+, CD8+ T cells on average had more expanded clones. The work left the antigen specificity of expanded peripheral T cells undetermined.

Regarding this clone: Its antigen is unidentified.

CDR1 is SGHNT and CDR2 is YENEEA in the germline V gene. The length of the CDR3 is 16 residues. Trimming cost V 0 bases and J 0 bases, with 12 bases left between them. Autoimmune disease history or systemic immunosuppression was exclusionary. Generated by immunoSEQ multiplex PCR, the TCRdb table keeps only in-frame clones and is missing some. The repertoire holds 70,000 or so clones, with around 84% as singletons. The rearrangement links TRBV11-3 to TRBJ2-7; no definite D call. This receptor was taken from an adult with an advanced solid tumor such as melanoma, head and neck, liver or kidney cancer. Material: CD4+ or CD8+ T cells sorted from blood, obtained in a trial of the OX40 agonist ivuxolimab. In nucleotides, the CDR3 is TGTGCCAGCAGCTTAGAAAGGTTAACCAGCTCCTACGAGCAGTACTTC. Its protein is CASSLERLTSSYEQYF.